This T cell receptor (beta chain) was documented in a study of blood T cell repertoires in COVID-19. This CDR3 is built from 16 residues. V lost 2 bases, J lost 2 bases, and 5 bases stayed unmatched. The germline V gene has CDR1 SNHLY and CDR2 FYNNEI. The data were produced by immunoSEQ multiplex PCR, yet TCRdb's version contains in-frame clones alone and is incomplete. The data show around 93,000 clones, more than 75% seen once. The TCR sequence derives from a human donor in a cohort sampled during active COVID-19. V usage is TRBV2 and J usage is TRBJ2-7; 11 bases are shared with TRBD2. Sequencing used peripheral blood. CDR3 coding DNA: TGTGCCAGCAGTGAAACTAGCGGGGGCCAGGCCTACGAGCAGTACTTC. This gives the protein CASSETSGGQAYEQYF.